These T cell receptor beta chains were read from a single sample in a study of T-cell memory formation after mild COVID-19. Using its own MiXCR run on the 5' RACE reads, TCRdb lists one record per CDR3 protein. The sample contains a few hundred thousand distinct CDR3 sequences, more than 20% of which appear only once. Material for sequencing was PBMCs or a T cell subset sorted from them (not recorded which). These receptors came from an adult woman who had mild COVID-19 (a few samples of this study predate the infection). Cell type and time point are not known. Each CDR3 is given with its conserved first and last residue. The D gene is left open where the match is weak. The size field is filled for only some rows; it gives once, few, many or a size class.

j_gene: TRBJ2-2; d_gene: NA; abundance: NA; v_gene: TRBV29-1; CDR3nt: TGCAGCGTTGTGAGGGGCTCGAACACCGGGGAGCTGTTTTTT; CDR3aa: CSVVRGSNTGELFF
j_gene: TRBJ2-2; d_gene: TRBD1; abundance: NA; v_gene: TRBV5-6; CDR3nt: TGTGCCAGCAGCTACCCGACAGGGTCGGCCACCGGGGAGCTGTTTTTT; CDR3aa: CASSYPTGSATGELFF
j_gene: TRBJ1-1; d_gene: NA; abundance: NA; v_gene: TRBV12-3/TRBV12-4; CDR3nt: TGTGCCAGCAGTCCACTACAGGGTTCGGTTGTAGGTGAAGCTTTCTTT; CDR3aa: CASSPLQGSVVGEAFF
j_gene: TRBJ1-2; d_gene: NA; abundance: many; v_gene: TRBV11-2; CDR3nt: TGTGCCAGCAGCCCCGCGGACTATGGCTACACCTTC; CDR3aa: CASSPADYGYTF
j_gene: TRBJ2-7; d_gene: NA; abundance: NA; v_gene: TRBV9; CDR3nt: TGTGCCAGCAGCGTAGGGCCCCACGACGAGCAGTACTTC; CDR3aa: CASSVGPHDEQYF
j_gene: TRBJ2-5; d_gene: NA; abundance: NA; v_gene: TRBV18; CDR3nt: TGTGCCAGCTCCCCAAGTTTCTCGGAGATCCAGTACTTC; CDR3aa: CASSPSFSEIQYF
j_gene: TRBJ1-5; d_gene: TRBD1; abundance: few; v_gene: TRBV29-1; CDR3nt: TGCAGCGTGCAATACACCGGGACAGGGGTAGGTCAGCCCCAGCATTTT; CDR3aa: CSVQYTGTGVGQPQHF
j_gene: TRBJ1-2; d_gene: TRBD1; abundance: NA; v_gene: TRBV20-1; CDR3nt: TGCAGTGCCCTCTGGGACAGGGACGGCTACACCTTC; CDR3aa: CSALWDRDGYTF
j_gene: TRBJ1-6; d_gene: TRBD1; abundance: few; v_gene: TRBV12-3/TRBV12-4; CDR3nt: TGTGCCAGCAGTTTACCCGCCGGGACAGGAGGTTCACCCCTCCACTTT; CDR3aa: CASSLPAGTGGSPLHF
j_gene: TRBJ2-2; d_gene: TRBD2; abundance: NA; v_gene: TRBV6-1; CDR3nt: TGTGCCAGCAGTGGCAGAGGACTAGCGGCAACCGGGGAGCTGTTTTTT; CDR3aa: CASSGRGLAATGELFF
j_gene: TRBJ1-1; d_gene: NA; abundance: NA; v_gene: TRBV7-9; CDR3nt: TGTGCCAGCAGCCCGATAGAGAGGGGTGAAGCTTTCTTT; CDR3aa: CASSPIERGEAFF
j_gene: TRBJ2-5; d_gene: TRBD2; abundance: few; v_gene: TRBV5-1; CDR3nt: TGCGCCAGCAGCCGTGAGAATAGCGGGAGTGGGGAGACCCAGTACTTC; CDR3aa: CASSRENSGSGETQYF
j_gene: TRBJ1-2; d_gene: NA; abundance: few; v_gene: TRBV20-1; CDR3nt: TGCAGTGCTAGTAGGACGCTTACTAACTATGGCTACACCTTC; CDR3aa: CSASRTLTNYGYTF
j_gene: TRBJ2-3; d_gene: NA; abundance: few; v_gene: TRBV7-8; CDR3nt: TGTGCCAGCAGCTACTACCGTGACTACCCCGCAAGGGATACGCAGTATTTT; CDR3aa: CASSYYRDYPARDTQYF
j_gene: TRBJ2-7; d_gene: NA; abundance: NA; v_gene: TRBV5-4; CDR3nt: TGTGCCAGCAGCTCCGACTCGGCCTACGAGCAGTACTTC; CDR3aa: CASSSDSAYEQYF
j_gene: TRBJ2-7; d_gene: TRBD1; abundance: NA; v_gene: TRBV7-9; CDR3nt: TGTGCCAGCAGCTCAGACAGGGGAGGCTACGAGCAGTACTTC; CDR3aa: CASSSDRGGYEQYF
j_gene: TRBJ1-1; d_gene: NA; abundance: few; v_gene: TRBV12-3/TRBV12-4; CDR3nt: TGTGCCAGCAGTTTGGGTACCGGATGGATGGCTTTCTTT; CDR3aa: CASSLGTGWMAFF
j_gene: TRBJ1-3; d_gene: NA; abundance: many; v_gene: TRBV12-3/TRBV12-4; CDR3nt: TGTGCCAGCAGTTTTACAGGGTCTGGAAACACCATATATTTT; CDR3aa: CASSFTGSGNTIYF
j_gene: TRBJ2-4; d_gene: NA; abundance: NA; v_gene: TRBV7-2; CDR3nt: TGTGCCAGCAGCCCCAACCCGACAGTAGCCAAAAACATTCAGTACTTC; CDR3aa: CASSPNPTVAKNIQYF
j_gene: TRBJ1-5; d_gene: NA; abundance: NA; v_gene: TRBV29-1; CDR3nt: TGCAGCGTAAATCTGGGGGGGGCAGACGGCAATCAGCCCCAGCATTTT; CDR3aa: CSVNLGGADGNQPQHF
j_gene: TRBJ2-5; d_gene: NA; abundance: few; v_gene: TRBV29-1; CDR3nt: TGCAGCGTTGGGGCGGCTGACCTCAGGGAGACCCAGTACTTC; CDR3aa: CSVGAADLRETQYF
j_gene: TRBJ1-1; d_gene: TRBD1; abundance: NA; v_gene: TRBV12-3/TRBV12-4; CDR3nt: TGTGCCAGCAGTTTCAATGGCGGGACAGGGAACACTGAAGCTTTCTTT; CDR3aa: CASSFNGGTGNTEAFF
j_gene: TRBJ2-3; d_gene: NA; abundance: NA; v_gene: TRBV5-1; CDR3nt: TGCGCCAGCAGCTTGGACAGTACCACAGATACGCAGTATTTT; CDR3aa: CASSLDSTTDTQYF
j_gene: TRBJ2-3; d_gene: NA; abundance: NA; v_gene: TRBV18; CDR3nt: TGTGCCAGCTCACCGTACGGGGGACGACAAGATACGCAGTATTTT; CDR3aa: CASSPYGGRQDTQYF